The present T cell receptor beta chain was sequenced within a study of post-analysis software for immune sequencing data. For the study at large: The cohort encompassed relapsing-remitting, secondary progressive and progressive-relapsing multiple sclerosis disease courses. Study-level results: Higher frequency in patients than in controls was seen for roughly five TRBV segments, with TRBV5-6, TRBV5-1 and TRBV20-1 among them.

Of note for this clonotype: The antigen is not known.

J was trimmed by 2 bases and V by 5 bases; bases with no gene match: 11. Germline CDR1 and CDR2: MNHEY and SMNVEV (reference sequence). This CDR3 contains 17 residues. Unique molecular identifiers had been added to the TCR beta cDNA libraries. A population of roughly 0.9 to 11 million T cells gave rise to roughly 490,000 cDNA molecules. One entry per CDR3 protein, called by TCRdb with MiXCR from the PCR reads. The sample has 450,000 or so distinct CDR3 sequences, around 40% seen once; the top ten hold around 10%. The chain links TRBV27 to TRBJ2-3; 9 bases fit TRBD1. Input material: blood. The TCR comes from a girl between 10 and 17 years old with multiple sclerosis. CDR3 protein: CASSATGGSLITDTQYF. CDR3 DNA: TGTGCCAGCAGTGCGACAGGGGGATCACTCATCACAGATACGCAGTATTTT.